The rows below give T cell receptor beta chains drawn from one sample of a study of blood T cell repertoires in COVID-19. Measured with immunoSEQ multiplex PCR; TCRdb has only the in-frame clones, and not every one. The table shows some 100,000 clones, with 80% to 95% occurring only once. Material: peripheral blood. These receptors were collected from a woman aged 60-70 years with active COVID-19. Each CDR3 is given with its conserved first and last residue. D genes are given only for firm matches. Expanded clones are given a class, and other clones once, few, many or no size at all.

DNA: TGTGCCAGCAGGAAAATAAAGGACAGGGGTTCCATGAACACTGAAGCTTTCTTT
CDR3: CASRKIKDRGSMNTEAFF
size: .
J: TRBJ1-1
V: TRBV2
length: 18
D: TRBD1

DNA: TGTGCCAGCAGCTTAGAGTCAGAGGGTACGCAGTATTTT
CDR3: CASSLESEGTQYF
size: .
J: TRBJ2-3
V: TRBV7-2
length: 13
D: .

DNA: TGTGCCAGCAAGAGGTGGGGGGCCTACAATGAGCAGTTCTTC
CDR3: CASKRWGAYNEQFF
size: .
J: TRBJ2-1
V: TRBV2
length: 14
D: .

DNA: TGTGCCAGCAGTTTTCAGTACGAGCAGTACTTC
CDR3: CASSFQYEQYF
size: .
J: TRBJ2-7
V: TRBV28
length: 11
D: .

DNA: TGTGCCAGTAGTATAAGGGACAGCTCCTACGAGCAGTACTTC
CDR3: CASSIRDSSYEQYF
size: .
J: TRBJ2-7
V: TRBV19
length: 14
D: TRBD1

DNA: TGTGCCAGCTCCGGACAGGATCAGCCCCAGCATTTT
CDR3: CASSGQDQPQHF
size: few
J: TRBJ1-5
V: TRBV18
length: 12
D: TRBD1

DNA: TGTGCCAGTAGTATCGGTCGCGGGAGGGGGCCCAAAAACATTCAGTACTTC
CDR3: CASSIGRGRGPKNIQYF
size: .
J: TRBJ2-4
V: TRBV19
length: 17
D: TRBD2

DNA: TGTGCCAGCAGCTATAACAGACTATTCGGCTACACCTTC
CDR3: CASSYNRLFGYTF
size: .
J: TRBJ1-2
V: TRBV5-6
length: 13
D: .

DNA: TGTGCCAGCAGCAAATCGACAGCGGGAGGGCCAAACAATGAGCAGTTCTTC
CDR3: CASSKSTAGGPNNEQFF
size: .
J: TRBJ2-1
V: TRBV9
length: 17
D: TRBD2

DNA: TGTGCCAGCAGTTCCATCAGGGGGCGGTATGGCTACACCTTC
CDR3: CASSSIRGRYGYTF
size: .
J: TRBJ1-2
V: TRBV28
length: 14
D: TRBD1

DNA: TGTGCCAGTACCGCCGGGACAGACTTTAGTCCCCAGCATTTT
CDR3: CASTAGTDFSPQHF
size: .
J: TRBJ1-5
V: TRBV19
length: 14
D: TRBD1

DNA: TGTGCTAGCAGCTTAAATGGAGGAGCAGGGGCGACCGGGGAGCTGTTTTTT
CDR3: CASSLNGGAGATGELFF
size: .
J: TRBJ2-2
V: TRBV7-7
length: 17
D: .

DNA: TGTGCCAGTAGATCAACAGGGGACTATGGCTACACCTTC
CDR3: CASRSTGDYGYTF
size: .
J: TRBJ1-2
V: TRBV19
length: 13
D: TRBD1

DNA: TGTGCCAGCTCATCACGTACAGGGCCTCAGTATTTT
CDR3: CASSSRTGPQYF
size: .
J: TRBJ2-3
V: TRBV18
length: 12
D: .

DNA: TGTGCCAGCAGTTATAGGACTCCCAATGAGCAGTTCTTC
CDR3: CASSYRTPNEQFF
size: .
J: TRBJ2-1
V: TRBV6-5
length: 13
D: .

DNA: TGCGCCAGCAGCCAAAACAGGGGGCGCATCGGTGGAAACACCATATATTTT
CDR3: CASSQNRGRIGGNTIYF
size: .
J: TRBJ1-3
V: TRBV4-1
length: 17
D: TRBD1

DNA: TGTGCCACCAGTGACAGGGGCCAAGAGACCCAGTACTTC
CDR3: CATSDRGQETQYF
size: .
J: TRBJ2-5
V: TRBV24-1
length: 13
D: .

DNA: TGTGCCAGCAGTGCACTAGCGGCCCGCTCCTACAATGAGCAGTTCTTC
CDR3: CASSALAARSYNEQFF
size: .
J: TRBJ2-1
V: TRBV6-1
length: 16
D: TRBD2